The TCR beta chain under discussion was sequenced for a study of T-cell memory formation after mild COVID-19. Only a few counts were recorded for this clonotype. J was trimmed by 0 bases and V by 4 bases; bases with no gene match: 7. This CDR3 comprises 18 residues. Germline V CDR1 and CDR2: MNHNS, SASEGT. TCR alpha and TCR beta cDNA libraries carrying sample barcodes and UMIs came from 5'RACE with constant-segment primers. MiXCR, applied by TCRdb to the 5' RACE reads, yields one record per CDR3 protein. The sample yields about 470,000 distinct CDR3 sequences, 20% to 30% seen once. The receptor was derived from an adult woman who had mild COVID-19 (a few samples of this study predate the infection). Cell type and time point are not known. The sequenced sample was PBMCs or a T cell subset sorted from them (not recorded which). The chain has TRBV6-1 and TRBJ1-5, with 12 bases aligning to TRBD1. The CDR3 sequence is CASSGPGTGGISNQPQHF. CDR3 nucleotides: TGTGCCAGCAGTGGCCCCGGGACAGGGGGCATTAGCAATCAGCCCCAGCATTTT.